The 25 T cell receptor beta chains below were found in one sample sequenced in a study of T cell responses to AZD1222 COVID-19 vaccine. Profiling relied on immunoSEQ multiplex PCR, and the TCRdb table lists in-frame clones only, not all of them. The repertoire has 100,000 or so clones, about nine tenths of them found once; the top ten carry approximately 4.8%. The material was peripheral blood, obtained on day 0 of AZD1222 vaccination. The origin of the receptors is an adult in good health.

J is TRBJ2-7 and V is TRBV7-2; TRBD2 is a possible D gene (7 bases). From germline, CDR1 is SGHTA and CDR2 FQGNSA. Trimming took 3 bases from V and 6 from J, leaving 24 bases between them. The CDR3 runs to 17 residues. CDR3: CASSFTPGGPPRGEQYF. The CDR3 coding sequence is TGTGCCAGCAGCTTTACACCCGGGGGGCCACCTCGGGGCGAGCAGTACTTC.

V and J are TRBV2 and TRBJ1-5; possibly TRBD1 for D (5 bases). The CDR3 is 14 residues long. Trimming took off 8 bases at V and 2 bases at J, with 13 bases between the two ends. From germline, CDR1 is SNHLY and CDR2 FYNNEI. The CDR3 spells CASRRAQGNQPQHF. DNA for the CDR3: TGTGCCAGCCGACGAGCACAGGGCAATCAGCCCCAGCATTTT. The complete variable domain, with remaining parts taken from reference TRBV2 and TRBJ1-5, reads EPEVTQTPSHQVTQMGQEVILRCVPISNHLYFYWYRQILGQKVEFLVSFYNNEISEKSEIFDDQFSVERPDGSNFTLKIRSTKLEDSAMYFCASRRAQGNQPQHFGDGTRLSIL.

This chain connects TRBV4-3 to TRBJ2-2; D could derive from TRBD1 or TRBD2 (5 bases each). The germline V and J ends were trimmed by 4 bases and 4 bases, with 10 bases remaining between them. Germline loops: CDR1 LGHNA, CDR2 YSLEER. The CDR3 contains 14 residues. CDR3 sequence (DNA): TGCGCCAGCAGCCGGCAGGGACCCACCGGGGAGCTGTTTTTT. Translation gives CASSRQGPTGELFF.

V and J are TRBV6-4 and TRBJ2-2; possibly TRBD2 for D (6 bases). With 3 bases removed from V and 5 bases from J, the gap between germline ends came to 13 bases. The length of the CDR3 is 15 residues. Germline CDR1 reads MRHNA; CDR2 reads SNTAGT. CDR3 in DNA: TGTGCCAGCAGTGAATTCGGAGGGGAAACCGGGGAGCTGTTTTTT. It yields the protein CASSEFGGETGELFF.

The chain links TRBV4-3 to TRBJ2-7; TRBD1 might be the D (5 bases). The CDR3 contains 13 residues. CDR1 is LGHNA and CDR2 is YSLEER in the germline V gene. Trimming removed 1 base from V and 7 bases from J, with 11 bases in between. CDR3 sequence (DNA): TGCGCCAGCAGCCAAGGGCTTCGGACAGAGCAGTACTTC. Its protein is CASSQGLRTEQYF.

This clone was counted once. This chain links TRBV5-6 with TRBJ2-3; 8 bases are a match to TRBD1. The CDR3 length is 15 residues. The V gene's germline CDR1 is SGHDT and CDR2 YYEEEE. With V trimmed by 3 bases and J by 5 bases, 8 bases remained unmatched. CDR3 nucleotides: TGTGCCAGCAGCTCCGACAGGGGCCCGCGAGATACGCAGTATTTT. It specifies CASSSDRGPRDTQYF. Combining the CDR3 with reference TRBV5-6 and TRBJ2-3 gives the whole variable domain DAGVTQSPTHLIKTRGQQVTLRCSPKSGHDTVSWYQQALGQGPQFIFQYYEEEERQRGNFPDRFSGHQFPNYSSELNVNALLLGDSALYLCASSSDRGPRDTQYFGPGTRLTVL.

This rearrangement joins TRBV19 to TRBJ1-5; D perhaps matches TRBD1 (6 bases). Germline-derived CDR1 and CDR2 are LNHDA and SQIVND (reference sequence). The ends were cut back, 0 bases at V and 1 base at J, with 13 bases in the middle. The CDR3 length is 17 residues. DNA of the CDR3: TGTGCCAGTAGTATAGATCAGGGCAGGGGAAGCAATCAGCCCCAGCATTTT. Translation gives CASSIDQGRGSNQPQHF.

The J gene is TRBJ1-2, the V gene TRBV12-5, with 7 bases identical to TRBD1. The germline gives CDR1 LGHNT, CDR2 FRNRAP. Losses at the gene ends were 4 bases for V and 6 bases for J; bases not matched to a gene: 8. The CDR3 is 14 residues long. The CDR3 region is CASGWGDSLDGYTF. The CDR3, as DNA: TGTGCTAGTGGTTGGGGGGACAGCTTAGATGGCTACACCTTC.

V is TRBV5-6 and J is TRBJ1-1; TRBD1 might be the D (6 bases). The CDR3 runs 16 residues. Germline loops: CDR1 SGHDT, CDR2 YYEEEE. Trimming pared 4 bases from V and 0 bases from J, leaving 16 bases between. CDR3 sequence: CASSTQLTGMNTEAFF. The CDR3 DNA reads TGTGCCAGCAGCACCCAACTGACAGGAATGAACACTGAAGCTTTCTTT. The full variable domain, completed using reference TRBV5-6 and TRBJ1-1, is DAGVTQSPTHLIKTRGQQVTLRCSPKSGHDTVSWYQQALGQGPQFIFQYYEEEERQRGNFPDRFSGHQFPNYSSELNVNALLLGDSALYLCASSTQLTGMNTEAFFGQGTRLTVV.

This chain links TRBV25-1 with TRBJ1-2; 10 bases match TRBD1. CDR3 length: 14 amino acids. Germline CDR1 reads MGHDK; CDR2 reads SYGVNS. J gave up 8 bases and V 4 bases, and 7 bases lay outside the gene matches. As DNA, the CDR3 is TGTGCCAGCAGTGGCCCGGGACAGGGGTACGGCTACACCTTC. It encodes CASSGPGQGYGYTF.

The chain recombines TRBV5-6 with TRBJ1-5; 8 positions agree with TRBD1. CDR1 and CDR2 from the germline V gene are SGHDT and YYEEEE. V shed 4 bases, J shed 3 bases, and the junction held 12 bases outside the gene matches. The CDR3 consists of 17 residues. CDR3 sequence: CASSLRGTGGSNQPQHF. CDR3 in DNA: TGTGCCAGCAGCCTGAGGGGGACAGGAGGCTCCAATCAGCCCCAGCATTTT.

The chain employs TRBV2 and TRBJ1-3; weak D call: TRBD1 (6 bases). CDR1 is SNHLY, CDR2 FYNNEI, per germline. V gave up 2 bases and J gave up 0 bases, with 20 bases separating them. This CDR3 spans 19 amino acids. Here the CDR3 reads CASSESFQGFELSGNTIYF. The CDR3 bases are TGTGCCAGCAGTGAATCTTTCCAGGGGTTTGAACTCTCTGGAAACACCATATATTTT.

V and J are TRBV9 and TRBJ1-6; D ambiguous. CDR3 length equals 13 residues. V was pared by 0 bases and J by 9 bases, with 7 bases between. The germline V gene has CDR1 SGDLS and CDR2 YYNGEE. The CDR3 protein is CASSVEVTSPLHF. The CDR3 bases are TGTGCCAGCAGCGTAGAGGTTACTTCACCCCTCCACTTT.

This sequence joins TRBV5-4 and TRBJ1-5; TRBD1 might be the D (6 bases). Trimming removed 1 base at V and 7 bases at J, with 15 bases between. The length of the CDR3 is 15 residues. Germline V lookup: CDR1 SGHNT, CDR2 YYREEE (reference sequence). CDR3 bases: TGTGCCAGCAGCTTGTGGGGGCAGGGTACCCAGCCCCAGCATTTT. The encoded protein is CASSLWGQGTQPQHF.

The rearrangement uses TRBV4-3 and TRBJ2-3; D possibly corresponds to TRBD2 (6 bases). Trimming cost V 5 bases and J 4 bases, with 19 bases left between them. The CDR3 totals 16 residues. CDR1 LGHNA and CDR2 YSLEER come from the germline V gene. CDR3 loop: CASSRSGGQRADTQYF. CDR3 coding DNA: TGCGCCAGCAGCAGGAGTGGAGGGCAAAGAGCAGATACGCAGTATTTT.

The V call is TRBV10-3, the J call TRBJ2-7; D unclear. This CDR3 is 11 amino acids long. V lost 3 bases to trimming and J lost 3 bases, with 3 bases between them. In germline, CDR1 is ENHRY, CDR2 SYGVKD. The CDR3 sequence is CAISDLYEQYF. The CDR3 region has the DNA TGTGCCATCAGTGACCTCTACGAGCAGTACTTC.

The chain recombines TRBV5-6 with TRBJ2-7; D not resolved. Trimming removed 0 bases from V and 2 bases from J, with 9 bases in between. The CDR3 covers 14 residues. CDR1 is SGHDT and CDR2 is YYEEEE in the germline V gene. CDR3 nucleotides: TGTGCCAGCAGCTTGGCCAGGCCTACCTACGAGCAGTACTTC. Its translation is CASSLARPTYEQYF.

The chain combines TRBV20-1 with TRBJ2-5; D possibly matches TRBD1 or TRBD2 (5 bases each). V lost 6 bases and J 7 bases, leaving 9 bases between the germline ends. The CDR3 is made up of 10 amino acids. Germline V gene lookup returns CDR1 DFQATT and CDR2 SNEGSKA (reference sequence). The CDR3: CSALGGTQYF. The DNA of the CDR3 is TGCAGTGCCCTTGGGGGGACCCAGTACTTC.

The chain has TRBV7-2 and TRBJ1-1; D ambiguous. The CDR3 is 16 amino acids. Germline V gene sequence: CDR1 SGHTA, CDR2 FQGNSA. Between the trimmed V and J ends, which lost 1 base and 1 base, there was a span of 13 bases. Here the CDR3 reads CASSLGWSVTNTEAFF. The CDR3 DNA reads TGTGCCAGCAGCTTAGGTTGGAGTGTGACGAACACTGAAGCTTTCTTT.

The chain employs TRBV13 and TRBJ1-2; 8 bases fit TRBD1. The ends lost 1 base at V and 8 bases at J; junction bases unmatched: 6. Germline V gene data show CDR1 as PRHDT and CDR2 as FYEKMQ (reference sequence). This CDR3 is built from 14 residues. Written as DNA, the CDR3 is TGTGCCAGCAGCTTAGCGGACAGGGCTCAAGGCTACACCTTC. It encodes CASSLADRAQGYTF.

This chain links TRBV12-5 with TRBJ1-1; D unclear. Trimming left V 0 bases short and J 2 bases short, with 10 bases between. This CDR3 has 15 amino acids. In germline, CDR1 is LGHNT, CDR2 FRNRAP. The CDR3 DNA sequence: TGTGCTAGTGGTTTGGTACCGGGTAGTAACACTGAAGCTTTCTTT. This sequence encodes CASGLVPGSNTEAFF.

The V and J genes are TRBV7-9 and TRBJ1-5, with TRBD1 as a possible D gene (5 bases). The CDR3 is 15 residues long. Deletions cut 1 base from V and 7 bases from J, with 14 bases between. Germline CDR1 SEHNR, CDR2 FQNEAQ (reference sequence). The CDR3 coding sequence is TGTGCCAGCAGCTTAGATGGCAGGGCGGAACAGCCCCAGCATTTT. It yields the protein CASSLDGRAEQPQHF.

The rearrangement links TRBV28 to TRBJ1-5; tentative D call: TRBD1 (6 bases). The CDR3 covers 16 residues. Germline CDR1 reads MDHEN; CDR2 reads SYDVKM. V dropped 4 bases and J dropped 4 bases, with 17 bases sitting between them. The CDR3 protein is CASSSGGLGANQPQHF. Here the CDR3 DNA reads TGTGCCAGCAGTTCGGGTGGGTTGGGGGCGAATCAGCCCCAGCATTTT.

The rearrangement links TRBV6-2 or TRBV6-3 to TRBJ2-7; TRBD1 agrees at 7 bases. Per germline, CDR1 MNHEY and CDR2 SVGEGT. The V gene end was trimmed by 2 bases and the J gene end by 3 bases; junction bases not matched to a gene: 10. The CDR3 consists of 16 residues. The CDR3 DNA reads as TGTGCCAGCAGTTACGAACCTAAGGACAGGAACTACGAGCAGTACTTC. As protein: CASSYEPKDRNYEQYF.

This clone occurred once. The V gene is TRBV4-1, the J gene TRBJ2-3; 8 nucleotides match TRBD1. The germline gives CDR1 MGHRA, CDR2 YSYEKL. The CDR3 spans 16 residues. The V gene end was trimmed by 3 bases and the J gene end by 2 bases; junction bases not matched to a gene: 7. DNA of the CDR3: TGCGCCAGCAGCCACGGACAGGGAACCCCCACAGATACGCAGTATTTT. It translates to CASSHGQGTPTDTQYF.